This T cell receptor beta chain originates from a study of T cells in Graves' hyperthyroidism and ophthalmopathy. TCR beta CDR3 regions were amplified from RNA transcripts. A first-round RT-PCR of the TCR CDR3 used the HTBI primer set. One entry per CDR3 protein results from TCRdb running MiXCR on the multiplex PCR reads. The sample yields about 200,000 distinct CDR3 sequences, about 15% seen once. The receptor was derived from a woman between 50 and 59 years old with Graves' hyperthyroidism. Specimen: blood.

CDR3 DNA sequence: TGTGCCAGCAGCCCAATAACAGGGAACCCCTATGGCTACACCTTC. Translated: CASSPITGNPYGYTF. The chain joins TRBV14 to TRBJ1-2; D possibly corresponds to TRBD1 (6 bases). The CDR3 covers 15 residues. The V gene lost 4 bases and the J gene lost 4 bases, with 16 bases spanning the gap. CDR1 and CDR2 (germline): SGHDN, FVKESK.